This entry lists 29 T cell receptor beta chains sequenced from one sample in a study of blood T cell repertoires in COVID-19. TCRdb keeps only in-frame clones here, not all; method: immunoSEQ multiplex PCR. Of around 190,000 clones in the sample, around nine tenths were seen once. Sequencing was done on a sample of peripheral blood. The source of these receptors is a man aged 45-65 years with COVID-19, enrolled during active disease.

The V call is TRBV19, the J call TRBJ2-5; TRBD1 might be the D (6 bases). Looked up from germline, CDR1 is LNHDA and CDR2 is SQIVND (reference sequence). The V gene lost 10 bases and the J gene lost 1 base, with 16 bases spanning the gap. This CDR3 is 14 amino acids long. CDR3 bases: TGTGCCACAAGTGGGGGCGGCCCCCAAGAGACCCAGTACTTC. Amino acid sequence: CATSGGGPQETQYF. The complete variable domain, with remaining parts taken from reference TRBV19 and TRBJ2-5, reads DGGITQSPKYLFRKEGQNVTLSCEQNLNHDAMYWYRQDPGQGLRLIYYSQIVNDFQKGDIAEGYSVSREKKESFPLTVTSAQKNPTAFYLCATSGGGPQETQYFGPGTRLLVL.

The chain employs TRBV6-6 and TRBJ2-3, with a weak D call TRBD1 (6 bases). Germline V lookup: CDR1 MNHNY, CDR2 SVGAGI (reference sequence). CDR3 length equals 15 residues. The V end lost 7 bases, the J end lost 0 bases, and 14 bases lay between the germline ends. This chain's CDR3 is CASNTQGMSTDTQYF. The CDR3 DNA follows: TGTGCCAGCAATACCCAGGGGATGAGCACAGATACGCAGTATTTT.

The genes are TRBV19 and TRBJ2-6, with TRBD1 as a possible D gene (6 bases). V was trimmed by 5 bases and J by 4 bases, leaving 15 bases between them. Germline CDR1 reads LNHDA; CDR2 reads SQIVND (reference sequence). The CDR3 is 16 residues long. CDR3 residues: CASSRPPGAGANVLTF. CDR3 nucleotides: TGTGCCAGTAGTCGCCCCCCAGGGGCCGGGGCCAACGTCCTGACTTTC.

This clone was counted once. The CDR3 DNA reads TGTGCCAGCAGCCCACCGCGAGGGATCCCCTACGAGCAGTACTTC. The encoded protein is CASSPPRGIPYEQYF. The chain recombines TRBV7-6 with TRBJ2-7, with D possibly being TRBD2 (5 bases). CDR1 and CDR2 (germline): SGHVS, FNYEAQ. Trimming shortened V by 5 bases and J by 2 bases, and 16 bases separated the two germline ends. CDR3 length equals 15 residues.

The V and J genes are TRBV27 and TRBJ2-1; 9 positions match TRBD2. The CDR3 covers 15 residues. The V gene's germline CDR1 is MNHEY and CDR2 SMNVEV (reference sequence). V shed 6 bases, J shed 2 bases, and the junction held 5 bases outside the gene matches. The CDR3 spells CASRRSGGTYNEQFF. In DNA form, the CDR3 reads TGTGCCAGCAGACGAAGCGGGGGGACCTACAATGAGCAGTTCTTC.

This chain uses TRBV7-2 with TRBJ1-4, with D possibly TRBD1 on 5 matching bases. The CDR3 totals 14 residues. Germline V CDR1 and CDR2: SGHTA, FQGNSA. The V and J ends lost 1 base and 6 bases respectively, with 9 bases between them. Here the CDR3 reads CASSLDRGDEKLFF. In DNA form, the CDR3 reads TGTGCCAGCAGCTTAGATCGGGGGGATGAAAAACTGTTTTTT. The full variable domain, with the rest looked up from reference TRBV7-2 and TRBJ1-4, is GAGVSQSPSNKVTEKGKDVELRCDPISGHTALYWYRQSLGQGLEFLIYFQGNSAPDKSGLPSDRFSAERTGGSVSTLTIQRTQQEDSAVYLCASSLDRGDEKLFFGSGTQLSVL.

The chain recombines TRBV2 with TRBJ2-1; the match to TRBD2 covers 10 bases. In germline, CDR1 is SNHLY, CDR2 FYNNEI. The CDR3 contains 13 residues. Losses at the gene ends were 5 bases for V and 7 bases for J; bases not matched to a gene: 2. The DNA of the CDR3 is TGTGCCAGCAGTTCTAGCGGGAGAAATGAGCAGTTCTTC. As protein: CASSSSGRNEQFF.

The CDR3 sequence: CASSYQQGAGGYTF. The CDR3 DNA reads TGTGCCAGCAGTTACCAACAGGGGGCGGGCGGCTACACCTTC. This chain connects TRBV6-5 to TRBJ1-2; 9 bases are shared with TRBD1. The CDR3 consists of 14 residues. Germline CDR1 is MNHEY and CDR2 is SVGAGI. Germline trimming cut 2 bases from V and 8 bases from J; bases unmatched to any gene: 6.

V is TRBV7-2 and J is TRBJ1-3; maybe TRBD1 (5 bases). CDR3 size: 16 residues. Between the trimmed V and J ends, which lost 4 bases and 0 bases, there was a span of 13 bases. Germline V CDR1 and CDR2: SGHTA, FQGNSA. The CDR3 reads CASSYSRVISGNTIYF. Here the CDR3 DNA reads TGTGCCAGCAGCTATTCCAGGGTTATCTCTGGAAACACCATATATTTT.

The CDR3 DNA sequence: TGTGCCAGCAGCTCCTGGAGACAGGTACGAGCTTTCTTT. This translates into CASSSWRQVRAFF. The chain couples TRBV7-9 to TRBJ1-1; TRBD1 might be the D (6 bases). The V gene's germline CDR1 is SEHNR and CDR2 FQNEAQ (reference sequence). Trimming cost V 4 bases and J 10 bases, with 16 bases left between them. The CDR3 covers 13 residues.

The chain carries TRBV11-2 and TRBJ2-5, with TRBD1 identical over 8 bases. This CDR3 contains 19 residues. The germline gives CDR1 SGHAT, CDR2 FQNNGV. J gave up 0 bases and V 5 bases, and 17 bases lay outside the gene matches. In DNA, the CDR3 is TGTGCCAGCAGCCCCCATGGACAGGGTATGGATATAGACCAAGAGACCCAGTACTTC. Translated: CASSPHGQGMDIDQETQYF.

J is TRBJ1-1 and V is TRBV20-1; no reliable D call. Trimming took 3 bases from V and 7 from J, leaving 9 bases between them. Germline V lookup: CDR1 DFQATT, CDR2 SNEGSKA (reference sequence). The CDR3 contains 11 residues. The CDR3 loop reads CSARTSGEAFF. CDR3 nucleotides: TGCAGTGCTAGGACTAGCGGTGAAGCTTTCTTT.

The CDR3 spells CASTINTTPTNEKLFF. The CDR3 coding sequence is TGTGCCAGCACCATCAACACTACTCCAACTAATGAAAAACTGTTTTTT. The chain uses TRBV6-6 and TRBJ1-4; D gene ambiguous. Trimming took 7 bases from V and 0 from J, leaving 15 bases between them. This CDR3 comprises 16 residues. Germline lookup yields CDR1 MNHNY and CDR2 SVGAGI (reference sequence).

The V gene is TRBV3-1 (or the pseudogene TRBV3-2), the J gene TRBJ1-5; D possibly corresponds to TRBD1 (6 bases). The CDR3 covers 18 residues. The germline gives CDR1 LGHDT, CDR2 YNNKEL (reference sequence). Deletions cut 1 base from V and 3 bases from J, with 19 bases between. DNA of the CDR3: TGTGCCAGCAGCCAAGGAAGGGGGGGAAGTGGACCCAATCAGCCCCAGCATTTT. Amino acids: CASSQGRGGSGPNQPQHF.

CDR3 DNA: TGTGCCAGCAGCCAATTTCAAAATCAGCCCCAGCATTTT. Amino acid sequence: CASSQFQNQPQHF. The chain employs TRBV3-1 (or the pseudogene TRBV3-2) and TRBJ1-5; no firm D call. The V end lost 2 bases, the J end lost 4 bases, and 6 bases lay between the germline ends. The CDR3 consists of 13 residues. Germline-derived CDR1 and CDR2 are LGHDT and YNNKEL (reference sequence).

This chain links TRBV7-8 with TRBJ2-2; no clear D. Trimming cost V 5 bases and J 1 base, with 11 bases left between them. CDR1 SGHVS and CDR2 FQNEAQ come from the germline V gene. The CDR3 is made up of 15 amino acids. CDR3 sequence (DNA): TGTGCCAGCAGCCGAGACATACGGAACACCGGGGAGCTGTTTTTT. It codes for CASSRDIRNTGELFF.

This chain links TRBV6-2 or TRBV6-3 with TRBJ2-5; D call uncertain. V gave up 4 bases and J gave up 6 bases, with 9 bases separating them. The CDR3 covers 12 residues. Per the germline V gene, CDR1 is MNHEY and CDR2 is SVGEGT. The CDR3 DNA reads as TGTGCCAGCAGTTTTCCGGTAAAGACCCAGTACTTC. This codes for CASSFPVKTQYF.

This sequence joins TRBV19 and TRBJ2-6, with a tentative D call TRBD2 (7 bases). With 7 bases removed from V and 0 bases from J, the gap between germline ends came to 19 bases. The CDR3 runs 18 residues. The germline V gene has CDR1 LNHDA and CDR2 SQIVND (reference sequence). The DNA for the CDR3 is TGTGCCAGTACCCAACAGGGAGGGGGATTCTCTGGGGCCAACGTCCTGACTTTC. Its protein product is CASTQQGGGFSGANVLTF. The full variable domain, with the rest looked up from reference TRBV19 and TRBJ2-6, is DGGITQSPKYLFRKEGQNVTLSCEQNLNHDAMYWYRQDPGQGLRLIYYSQIVNDFQKGDIAEGYSVSREKKESFPLTVTSAQKNPTAFYLCASTQQGGGFSGANVLTFGAGSRLTVL.

V and J are TRBV7-2 and TRBJ2-4, with 9 bases matching TRBD1. CDR1 is SGHTA, CDR2 FQGNSA, per germline. CDR3 size: 16 residues. The junction had 10 bases not matched to a gene; V was cut back by 3 bases and J by 7 bases. CDR3 sequence reads: CASSLRGQGSVNIQYF. DNA for the CDR3: TGTGCCAGCAGCTTGCGGGGACAGGGTTCGGTCAACATTCAGTACTTC.

J is TRBJ1-1 and V is TRBV18, with D perhaps TRBD1 (6 bases). CDR3 length: 17 amino acids. Per the germline V gene, CDR1 is KGHSH and CDR2 is LQKENI. Between the trimmed V and J ends, which lost 2 bases and 6 bases, there was a span of 22 bases. The CDR3 sequence is CASSPASGRGQVAEAFF. The CDR3 coding sequence is TGTGCCAGCTCACCAGCCTCCGGGCGGGGGCAGGTAGCTGAAGCTTTCTTT.

This clone was seen a handful of times. V is TRBV4-3 and J is TRBJ2-1; 9 bases line up with TRBD2. The CDR3 spans 17 residues. The V gene's germline CDR1 is LGHNA and CDR2 YSLEER. The J segment lost 6 bases and the V segment lost 0 bases, leaving 9 bases of the junction unmatched. This CDR3 reads CASSQEPLAGRLNEQFF. In nucleotides, the CDR3 is TGCGCCAGCAGCCAAGAACCCCTAGCGGGGCGTCTCAATGAGCAGTTCTTC.

V gene TRBV27 combines with J gene TRBJ2-1; 14 bases map to TRBD2. The CDR3 contains 15 residues. The germline V gene encodes CDR1 MNHEY and CDR2 SMNVEV (reference sequence). Trimming at V came to 4 bases and at J to 6 bases, leaving 2 bases not matched to a gene. The CDR3 DNA is TGTGCCAGCAGTTCGGGACTAGCGGGAGCCAATGAGCAGTTCTTC. Residues: CASSSGLAGANEQFF.

The rearrangement uses TRBV30 and TRBJ2-7; possible D gene TRBD2, 6 bases. V was trimmed by 8 bases and J by 6 bases, leaving 29 bases between them. The CDR3 totals 16 residues. Germline V lookup: CDR1 GTSNPN, CDR2 SVGIG (reference sequence). CDR3 loop: CAAGGPGRGGRGEQYF. CDR3 DNA sequence: TGTGCCGCCGGGGGTCCTGGGCGGGGAGGCCGGGGCGAGCAGTACTTC.

The chain couples TRBV9 to TRBJ2-2; 10 nucleotides agree with TRBD1. This CDR3 is built from 15 residues. The trim removed 3 bases at V and 4 bases at J, leaving 3 bases unmatched. CDR1 SGDLS and CDR2 YYNGEE come from the germline V gene. The CDR3 DNA sequence: TGTGCCAGCAGCGCGGGACAGGGGTTCACCGGGGAGCTGTTTTTT. As protein: CASSAGQGFTGELFF.

The chain carries TRBV7-7 and TRBJ1-3; TRBD1 matches 8 bases. The length of the CDR3 is 15 residues. The J segment lost 4 bases and the V segment lost 3 bases, leaving 5 bases of the junction unmatched. CDR1 and CDR2 (germline): SSHAT, FNYEAQ (reference sequence). The CDR3 protein is CASSFQGADGNTIYF. The CDR3 DNA reads TGTGCCAGCAGCTTTCAGGGGGCCGACGGAAACACCATATATTTT.

The J gene is TRBJ2-5, the V gene TRBV6-2 or TRBV6-3; 8 positions agree with TRBD2. The ends lost 0 bases at V and 1 base at J; junction bases unmatched: 4. Germline CDR1 and CDR2: MNHEY and SVGEGT. The CDR3 sequence is 16 residues long. The CDR3 spells CASSYSRRGAQETQYF. Here the CDR3 DNA reads TGTGCCAGCAGTTACTCGAGGCGGGGGGCCCAAGAGACCCAGTACTTC.

This clone has only one observation. The J gene is TRBJ1-2, the V gene TRBV11-2, with 12 bases that match TRBD1. Germline V gene data show CDR1 as SGHAT and CDR2 as FQNNGV. The CDR3 totals 15 residues. Trimming cost V 3 bases and J 7 bases; bases outside gene matches: 6. CDR3 sequence reads: CASSFPGQGASGYTF. Written as DNA, the CDR3 is TGTGCCAGCAGCTTTCCGGGACAGGGGGCGAGTGGCTACACCTTC.

J is TRBJ2-3 and V is TRBV19, with 11 positions matching TRBD2. Trimming removed 6 bases from V and 2 bases from J; junction bases left unmatched: 4. CDR1 and CDR2 (germline): LNHDA, SQIVND (reference sequence). This CDR3 has 15 residues. Here the CDR3 reads CASSTTSGNTDTQYF. For the CDR3, the DNA is TGTGCCAGTAGCACGACTAGCGGGAACACAGATACGCAGTATTTT. The full variable domain, completed using reference TRBV19 and TRBJ2-3, is DGGITQSPKYLFRKEGQNVTLSCEQNLNHDAMYWYRQDPGQGLRLIYYSQIVNDFQKGDIAEGYSVSREKKESFPLTVTSAQKNPTAFYLCASSTTSGNTDTQYFGPGTRLTVL.

A single count supports this clone. J is TRBJ1-1 and V is TRBV10-3; D might be TRBD1 (6 bases). The CDR3 loop spans 13 amino acids. Germline CDR1 is ENHRY and CDR2 is SYGVKD. The ends were cut back, 7 bases at V and 4 bases at J, with 13 bases in the middle. CDR3 DNA: TGTGCCATCACTTTCGACAGGTCCACTGAAGCTTTCTTT. Protein sequence: CAITFDRSTEAFF.